The 24 T cell receptor beta chains below were found in one sample sequenced in a study of PD-1 blockade in classical Hodgkin lymphoma (TCRdb year 2020). In light of the paper, this sample's time point label describes: cycle 4 day 1 (C4D1), after 6 weeks of nivolumab. Every trial patient had relapsed after autologous stem cell transplantation, and cohorts A, B and C differed in prior brentuximab vedotin exposure. CD4+ T cells were purified from thawed PBMCs by magnetic negative selection with a Miltenyi CD4+ T cell isolation kit. Preparation of the library involved the immunoSEQ multiplex PCR assay. This is the immuneACCESS table as TCRdb keeps it, with only in-frame sequences that have V and J called. A part of the clones is gone; compared with another copy, unresolved V genes explain less than half, and the rest is unexplained. The sample table holds about 19,000 clones, of which over 80% were seen once. The ten largest clones add up to roughly 2.7% of the sample.

This specimen consisted of CD4+ T cells from blood, obtained before the fourth cycle of nivolumab. All receptors derive from a human donor with classical Hodgkin lymphoma.

The V call is TRBV19, the J call TRBJ2-2, with D unclear. Germline loops: CDR1 LNHDA, CDR2 SQIVND (reference sequence). The CDR3 has 13 amino acids. V gave up 6 bases and J gave up 3 bases, with 8 bases separating them. The chain's CDR3 is CASRVLDTGELFF. For the CDR3, the DNA is TGTGCCAGTAGGGTATTAGACACCGGGGAGCTGTTTTTT.

The V gene is TRBV18, the J gene TRBJ2-2, with 9 bases lining up with TRBD2. This CDR3 has 16 residues. CDR1 is KGHSH and CDR2 is LQKENI in the germline V gene. Trimming removed 1 base from V and 6 bases from J; junction bases left unmatched: 6. The CDR3 sequence is CASSPLGLALSGELFF. The CDR3 coding sequence is TGTGCCAGCTCACCACTGGGACTAGCTTTATCCGGGGAGCTGTTTTTT.

The gene calls are TRBV5-5 and TRBJ2-7; D tentatively reads TRBD1 or TRBD2 (5 bases each). This CDR3 comprises 15 residues. V dropped 4 bases and J dropped 2 bases, with 16 bases sitting between them. From germline, CDR1 is SGHKS and CDR2 YYEKEE (reference sequence). CDR3 in amino acids: CASSPTSGTPYEQYF. The CDR3 nucleotides read TGTGCCAGCAGCCCTACCTCAGGGACCCCCTACGAGCAGTACTTC.

The V and J genes are TRBV27 and TRBJ2-7; D unclear. The CDR3 has 13 amino acids. V was cut by 8 bases and J by 0 bases, with 11 bases left in between. From germline, CDR1 is MNHEY and CDR2 SMNVEV (reference sequence). The CDR3 loop is CASGPPSSYEQYF. The DNA for the CDR3 is TGTGCCAGCGGCCCTCCGAGCTCCTACGAGCAGTACTTC.

The genes are TRBV7-9 and TRBJ1-3, with unresolved D. Trimming stripped 3 bases from V and 2 bases from J, with 8 bases between. The CDR3 length is 14 residues. Germline loops: CDR1 SEHNR, CDR2 FQNEAQ (reference sequence). CDR3 sequence: CASSLGPTGNTIYF. CDR3 coding DNA: TGTGCCAGCAGCTTGGGTCCCACTGGAAACACCATATATTTT.

This sequence joins TRBV19 and TRBJ1-2, with a weak D call TRBD1 (5 bases). This CDR3 is 14 amino acids long. Germline loops: CDR1 LNHDA, CDR2 SQIVND (reference sequence). Trimming cost V 3 bases and J 2 bases, with 10 bases left between them. CDR3 protein: CASSIPDMNYGYTF. The CDR3, as DNA: TGTGCCAGTAGTATCCCGGACATGAACTATGGCTACACCTTC.

The chain joins TRBV2 to TRBJ1-4; no firm D call. Germline V gene lookup returns CDR1 SNHLY and CDR2 FYNNEI. The CDR3 contains 13 residues. The V end was cut by 2 bases, the J end by 12 bases, with 13 bases between. CDR3 protein: CASSELGRIELFF. In DNA, the CDR3 is TGTGCCAGCAGTGAATTAGGGCGGATAGAACTGTTTTTT.

The chain recombines TRBV6-1 with TRBJ2-3; D gene unclear. V lost 3 bases to trimming and J lost 0 bases, with 10 bases between them. CDR1 is MNHNS, CDR2 SASEGT, per germline. The CDR3 length is 15 residues. CDR3 DNA sequence: TGTGCCAGCAGTGACACCGTAACTAGCACAGATACGCAGTATTTT. This encodes CASSDTVTSTDTQYF.

The chain carries TRBV6-4 and TRBJ1-5; 9 bases fit TRBD1. Germline trimming cut 3 bases from V and 3 bases from J; bases unmatched to any gene: 9. CDR1 and CDR2 from the germline V gene are MRHNA and SNTAGT. This CDR3 comprises 17 residues. Written as DNA, the CDR3 is TGTGCCAGCAGTGAATTAGCGGACAGGGGAGACAATCAGCCCCAGCATTTT. This encodes CASSELADRGDNQPQHF.

The chain joins TRBV6-1 to TRBJ2-1, with D hard to call. The CDR3 extends over 11 amino acids. Between the trimmed V and J ends, which lost 8 bases and 9 bases, there was a span of 11 bases. The V gene's germline CDR1 is MNHNS and CDR2 SASEGT. The CDR3, as DNA: TGTGCCAGCTTAGCCGTAGTTGAGCAGTTCTTC. Amino acid sequence: CASLAVVEQFF.

This clone has a handful of counts. The sample has other DNA sequences that encode this CDR3 too. The chain uses TRBV5-1 and TRBJ2-3, with 11 bases matching TRBD2. V lost 0 bases to trimming and J lost 5 bases; unmatched junction nucleotides: 5. CDR3 size: 16 residues. Germline V gives CDR1 SGHRS, CDR2 YFSETQ. The CDR3 coding sequence is TGCGCCAGCAGCTTGGAACTAGCGGGAGAACGAGATACGCAGTATTTT. This codes for CASSLELAGERDTQYF.

V and J are TRBV9 and TRBJ1-3; no definite D call. CDR1 is SGDLS, CDR2 YYNGEE, per germline. V dropped 0 bases and J dropped 0 bases, with 7 bases sitting between them. This CDR3 has 15 amino acids. In DNA form, the CDR3 reads TGTGCCAGCAGCGTAGTACCCGTCTCTGGAAACACCATATATTTT. Its translation is CASSVVPVSGNTIYF. Looking up the rest from reference TRBV9 and TRBJ1-3 gives the full variable domain: DSGVTQTPKHLITATGQRVTLRCSPRSGDLSVYWYQQSLDQGLQFLIQYYNGEERAKGNILERFSAQQFPDLHSELNLSSLELGDSALYFCASSVVPVSGNTIYFGEGSWLTVV.

This sequence joins TRBV7-8 and TRBJ2-1; D is possibly TRBD2 (5 bases). Trimming stripped 5 bases from V and 3 bases from J, with 8 bases between. The germline V gene has CDR1 SGHVS and CDR2 FQNEAQ. The CDR3 totals 13 residues. The CDR3 nucleotides read TGTGCCAGCAGCGCCCGGGGCTACAATGAGCAGTTCTTC. The encoded protein is CASSARGYNEQFF.

This chain joins TRBV7-2 and TRBJ2-5, with 10 bases identical to TRBD1. Losses at the gene ends were 0 bases for V and 9 bases for J; bases not matched to a gene: 10. Germline CDR1 is SGHTA and CDR2 is FQGNSA. There are 16 residues in the CDR3. The DNA for the CDR3 is TGTGCCAGCAGCTTAGCCCTGGGACAGGGGTCTTGGGCCCAGTACTTC. This encodes CASSLALGQGSWAQYF.

The chain has TRBV6-6 and TRBJ2-7; tentative D call: TRBD1 (6 bases). Germline lookup yields CDR1 MNHNY and CDR2 SVGAGI (reference sequence). This CDR3 is 14 amino acids long. V lost 7 bases to trimming and J lost 5 bases, with 18 bases between them. The CDR3 loop is CASKSTGSNDEQYF. Written as DNA, the CDR3 is TGTGCCAGCAAAAGTACAGGGTCGAACGACGAGCAGTACTTC.

Only a few counts were recorded for this clone. The gene calls are TRBV10-3 and TRBJ2-1, with TRBD2 matching 11 bases. The CDR3 contains 14 residues. V lost 4 bases, J lost 7 bases, and 3 bases stayed unmatched. Germline V lookup: CDR1 ENHRY, CDR2 SYGVKD. The DNA of the CDR3 is TGTGCCATCAGTGTCACTAGCGGGAGTAATGAGCAGTTCTTC. The encoded protein is CAISVTSGSNEQFF.

V usage is TRBV30 and J usage is TRBJ2-3, with 10 positions matching TRBD2. Unmatched junction bases numbered 10, after V lost 0 bases and J lost 10 bases. The CDR3 covers 15 residues. Germline V gene lookup returns CDR1 GTSNPN and CDR2 SVGIG (reference sequence). The CDR3 nucleotides are TGTGCCTGGAGTGTACGGACTAGCGGCGGAGGTGCGCAGTATTTT. Translated, it gives CAWSVRTSGGGAQYF.

The chain has TRBV6-1 and TRBJ1-1; D is ambiguous. In germline, CDR1 is MNHNS, CDR2 SASEGT. Trimming pared 4 bases from V and 4 bases from J, leaving 13 bases between. The CDR3 contains 14 residues. CDR3 in DNA: TGTGCCAGCAGTGCGGCGGGCCGAGGCACTGAAGCTTTCTTT. This encodes CASSAAGRGTEAFF.

This clone was recorded a few times. V is TRBV6-1 and J is TRBJ2-7, with D maybe TRBD1 (6 bases). The CDR3 has 15 residues. Trimming removed 0 bases at V and 2 bases at J, with 11 bases between. Germline V gene data show CDR1 as MNHNS and CDR2 as SASEGT. CDR3 amino acids: CASSEARTGPYEQYF. For the CDR3, the DNA is TGTGCCAGCAGTGAAGCGAGAACAGGGCCCTACGAGCAGTACTTC.

The gene calls are TRBV28 and TRBJ2-2; 8 bases map to TRBD2. This CDR3 contains 15 residues. The trim removed 6 bases at V and 7 bases at J, leaving 10 bases unmatched. The germline gives CDR1 MDHEN, CDR2 SYDVKM. The CDR3 is CASSPSLAGYGELFF. In DNA, the CDR3 is TGTGCCAGCAGCCCCTCCCTAGCGGGCTACGGGGAGCTGTTTTTT. Based on the CDR3 plus reference TRBV28 and TRBJ2-2, the full variable domain is DVKVTQSSRYLVKRTGEKVFLECVQDMDHENMFWYRQDPGLGLRLIYFSYDVKMKEKGDIPEGYSVSREKKERFSLILESASTNQTSMYLCASSPSLAGYGELFFGEGSRLTVL.

This chain connects TRBV5-4 to TRBJ1-4; D might be TRBD1 (5 bases). The length of the CDR3 is 15 residues. The germline V gene encodes CDR1 SGHNT and CDR2 YYREEE (reference sequence). The V end lost 3 bases, the J end lost 0 bases, and 9 bases lay between the germline ends. CDR3 loop: CASSSAGSTNEKLFF. The CDR3 nucleotides read TGTGCCAGCAGCTCTGCAGGGTCAACTAATGAAAAACTGTTTTTT.

The chain is built from TRBV19 and TRBJ2-1; TRBD2 matches 8 bases. The CDR3 has 10 amino acids. Per the germline V gene, CDR1 is LNHDA and CDR2 is SQIVND (reference sequence). Trimming at V came to 8 bases and at J to 13 bases, leaving 4 bases not matched to a gene. CDR3 DNA sequence: TGTGCCAGTGGGACTAGGGTTCAGTTCTTC. It yields the protein CASGTRVQFF. Complete variable domain (other parts from reference TRBV19 and TRBJ2-1): DGGITQSPKYLFRKEGQNVTLSCEQNLNHDAMYWYRQDPGQGLRLIYYSQIVNDFQKGDIAEGYSVSREKKESFPLTVTSAQKNPTAFYLCASGTRVQFFGPGTRLTVL.

The chain joins TRBV18 to TRBJ1-5, with D hard to call. The CDR3 runs to 14 residues. In germline, CDR1 is KGHSH, CDR2 LQKENI. V was clipped by 2 bases and J by 2 bases, with 7 bases between them. The CDR3 region is CASSPDQGNQPQHF. The CDR3 bases are TGTGCCAGCTCACCAGATCAGGGCAATCAGCCCCAGCATTTT.

The rearrangement links TRBV28 to TRBJ1-1; 7 nucleotides align to TRBD1. The J segment lost 0 bases and the V segment lost 7 bases, leaving 5 bases of the junction unmatched. This CDR3 has 14 residues. In germline, CDR1 is MDHEN, CDR2 SYDVKM. CDR3 in amino acids: CASTSGQMNTEAFF. Written as DNA, the CDR3 is TGTGCCAGCACCTCGGGACAGATGAACACTGAAGCTTTCTTT.